This TCR beta chain was identified during a study of T cell repertoires in cytomegalovirus infection. At the level of the study: Through public TCR beta signatures, both CMV infection and matching HLA type were indicated.

This clonotype has more than one count but fewer than ten. Its antigen is unidentified. Findings and limits, study-wide: HLA-C-restricted CMV-specific TCR beta clonotypes prevailed in the ex vivo response. Identification of carriers of CMV plus the relevant HLA was achieved through cumulative public TCR beta family frequency.

Trimming took 8 bases from V and 0 from J; bases not matched to a gene: 7. This CDR3 comprises 15 residues. Germline loops: CDR1 SEHNR, CDR2 FQNEAQ (reference sequence). Each CDR3 protein gets one entry after TCRdb re-called the reads with MiXCR. This sample has over 90,000 distinct CDR3 sequences, with 15% to 20% found just once. The chain is built from TRBV7-9 and TRBJ2-1; TRBD2 matches 7 bases. Input material: PBMCs. The receptor comes from a human donor in good health (CMV status not recorded). Some clones in this sample may be carry-over from other donors' samples. CDR3 amino acids: CASPLTGGSYNEQFF. CDR3 coding DNA: TGTGCCAGCCCCCTAACGGGAGGCTCCTACAATGAGCAGTTCTTC.